This TCR beta chain was recorded in a study of blood T cell repertoires in COVID-19. Overall study context: Nucleic acid was either cDNA or gDNA, and it came from T cells, B-cell-depleted T cells, or PBMCs.

Original processing methods: Amplification with reference gene primers provided the estimates of nucleated cell counts. Assay used: immunoSEQ multiplex PCR; TCRdb lists only in-frame clones, some missing. For V, J and clone size, that table is used; D and trimming come from the DNA. The sample yields more than 300,000 clones, 85% to 90% seen once. Germline trimming cut 4 bases from V and 5 bases from J; bases unmatched to any gene: 9. The germline CDR1 and CDR2 sequences are LGHNA and YSLEER. The CDR3 totals 15 residues. Sequencing input: peripheral blood. J is TRBJ2-7 and V is TRBV4-3, with 9 bases matching TRBD2. This receptor was identified in a woman aged 40 to 50 with COVID-19, enrolled during active disease. CDR3: CASSPGLAGRHEQYF. CDR3 DNA: TGCGCCAGCAGCCCCGGGCTAGCGGGAAGACACGAGCAGTACTTC.